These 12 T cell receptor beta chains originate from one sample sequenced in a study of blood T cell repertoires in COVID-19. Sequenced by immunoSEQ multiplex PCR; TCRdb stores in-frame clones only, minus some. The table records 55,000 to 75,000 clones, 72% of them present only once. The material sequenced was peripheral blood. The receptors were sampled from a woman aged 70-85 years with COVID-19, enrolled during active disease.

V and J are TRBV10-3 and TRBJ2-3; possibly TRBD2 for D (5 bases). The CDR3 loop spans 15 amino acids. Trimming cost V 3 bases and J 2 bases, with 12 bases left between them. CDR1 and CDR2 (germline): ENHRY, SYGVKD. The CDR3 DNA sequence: TGTGCCATCAGTGACAAGCGGAAAGACACAGATACGCAGTATTTT. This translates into CAISDKRKDTDTQYF.

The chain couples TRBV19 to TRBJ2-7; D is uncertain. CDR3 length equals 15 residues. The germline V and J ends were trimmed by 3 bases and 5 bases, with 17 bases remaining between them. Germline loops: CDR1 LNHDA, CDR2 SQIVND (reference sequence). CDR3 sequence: CASSIAASPADEQYF. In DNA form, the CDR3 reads TGTGCCAGTAGTATCGCAGCGAGCCCGGCTGACGAGCAGTACTTC.

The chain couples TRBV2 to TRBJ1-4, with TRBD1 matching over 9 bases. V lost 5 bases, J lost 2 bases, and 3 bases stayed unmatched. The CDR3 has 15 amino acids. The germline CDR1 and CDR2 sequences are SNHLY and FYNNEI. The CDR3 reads CASSTDRGTNEKLFF. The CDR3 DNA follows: TGTGCCAGCAGTACCGACAGGGGGACTAATGAAAAACTGTTTTTT.

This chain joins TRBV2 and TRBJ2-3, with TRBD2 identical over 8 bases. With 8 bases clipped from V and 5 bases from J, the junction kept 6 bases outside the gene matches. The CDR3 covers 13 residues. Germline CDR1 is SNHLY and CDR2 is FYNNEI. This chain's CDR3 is CASERESIDTQYF. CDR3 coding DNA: TGTGCCAGCGAGCGGGAGAGTATAGATACGCAGTATTTT.

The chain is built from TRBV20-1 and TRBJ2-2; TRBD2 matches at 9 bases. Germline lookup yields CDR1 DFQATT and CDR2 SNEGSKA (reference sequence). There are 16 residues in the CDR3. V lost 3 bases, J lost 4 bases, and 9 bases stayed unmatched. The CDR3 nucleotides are TGCAGTGCTAGTGGGGTAGCGGGGGCGCGCACCGGGGAGCTGTTTTTT. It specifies CSASGVAGARTGELFF.

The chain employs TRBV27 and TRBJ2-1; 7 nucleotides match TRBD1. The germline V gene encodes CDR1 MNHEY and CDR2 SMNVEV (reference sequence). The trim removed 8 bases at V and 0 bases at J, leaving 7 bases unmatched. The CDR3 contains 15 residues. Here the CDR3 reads CASCDRASSYNEQFF. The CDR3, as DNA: TGTGCCAGCTGCGACAGGGCGAGCTCCTACAATGAGCAGTTCTTC.

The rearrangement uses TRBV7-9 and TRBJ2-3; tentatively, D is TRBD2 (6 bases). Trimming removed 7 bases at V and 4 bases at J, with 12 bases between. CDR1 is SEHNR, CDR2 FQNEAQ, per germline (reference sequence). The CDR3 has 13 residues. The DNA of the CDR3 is TGTGCCAGCACCGACCCGGGGGCAGATACGCAGTATTTT. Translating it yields CASTDPGADTQYF.

In DNA form, the CDR3 reads TGTGGGTCGTTGGGACAGGTGAACACTGAAGCTTTCTTT. The encoded protein is CGSLGQVNTEAFF. This rearrangement joins TRBV19 to TRBJ1-1, with 8 bases that match TRBD1. Germline assignment: CDR1 LNHDA and CDR2 SQIVND (reference sequence). CDR3 length: 13 residues.

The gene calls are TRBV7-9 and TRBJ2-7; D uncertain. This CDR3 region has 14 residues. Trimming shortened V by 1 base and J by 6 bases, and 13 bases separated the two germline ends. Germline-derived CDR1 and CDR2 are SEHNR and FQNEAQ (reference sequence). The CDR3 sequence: CASSLVAALSEQYF. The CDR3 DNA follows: TGTGCCAGCAGCTTAGTCGCGGCCCTCAGCGAGCAGTACTTC.

For the CDR3, the DNA is TGTGCCAGCAGCCTCGGACAGGGTAACTATGGCTACACCTTC. It yields the protein CASSLGQGNYGYTF. The V call is TRBV6-5, the J call TRBJ1-2, with 8 bases aligning to TRBD1. V dropped 6 bases and J dropped 1; count of bases not matched to a gene: 4. CDR3 length: 14 residues. CDR1 is MNHEY and CDR2 is SVGAGI in the germline V gene.

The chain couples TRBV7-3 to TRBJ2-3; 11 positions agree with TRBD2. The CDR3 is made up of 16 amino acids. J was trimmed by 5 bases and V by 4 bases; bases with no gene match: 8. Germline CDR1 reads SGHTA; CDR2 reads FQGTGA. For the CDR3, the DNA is TGTGCCAGCAGCTATTTAGCGGGGGGGCTGGGAGATACGCAGTATTTT. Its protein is CASSYLAGGLGDTQYF.

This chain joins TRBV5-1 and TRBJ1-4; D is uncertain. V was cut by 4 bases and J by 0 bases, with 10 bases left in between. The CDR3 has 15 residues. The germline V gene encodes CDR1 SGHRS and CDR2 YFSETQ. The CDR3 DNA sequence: TGCGCCAGCAGCGAATACAGAGCAACTAATGAAAAACTGTTTTTT. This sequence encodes CASSEYRATNEKLFF.